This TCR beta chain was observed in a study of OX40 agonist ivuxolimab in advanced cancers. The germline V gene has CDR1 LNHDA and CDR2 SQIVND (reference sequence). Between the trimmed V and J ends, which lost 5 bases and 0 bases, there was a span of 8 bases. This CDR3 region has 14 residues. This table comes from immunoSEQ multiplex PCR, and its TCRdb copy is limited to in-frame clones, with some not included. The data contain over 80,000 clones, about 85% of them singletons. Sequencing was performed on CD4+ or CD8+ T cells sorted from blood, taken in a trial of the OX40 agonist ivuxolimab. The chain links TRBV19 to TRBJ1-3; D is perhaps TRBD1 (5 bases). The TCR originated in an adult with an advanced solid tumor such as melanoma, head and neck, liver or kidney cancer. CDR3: CASSSQVSGNTIYF. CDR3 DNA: TGTGCCAGTAGTTCACAGGTCTCTGGAAACACCATATATTTT.